In this sample, the clone carrying this TCR beta chain turned up a few times. This entry belongs to a study of response to subunit inactivated influenza vaccine. TCRdb reanalysed the RT-PCR reads using MiXCR and keeps one entry per CDR3 protein. The sample has roughly 620,000 distinct CDR3 sequences, approximately 10% seen once; the top ten hold approximately 10%. The data were also submitted as part of a second study, on T cells expressing NK-cell markers. Per that study: Synthesis of TCR beta cDNA relied on 5'RACE template switching carrying UMIs. It was sorted CD3+CD56-NKG2C+, CD3+CD56+NKG2C- and CD3+CD56+NKG2C+ T cells that provided the TCR beta repertoires. With respect to HCMV, seven of the eight sequenced donors were seropositive, and one was seronegative. One observes that, in a handful of donors, these clonotypes were also the leading ones within the CD3+CD56-NKG2C+ fraction.

This material consisted of PBMCs from blood, taken on the day of vaccination. This clonotype was sampled from a man in his forties or fifties who received an inactivated influenza vaccine.

DNA of the CDR3: TGTGCCAGCAGTGATTCGAACTCCTACAATGAGCAGTTCTTC. As protein: CASSDSNSYNEQFF. This sequence joins TRBV6-1 and TRBJ2-1; D gene uncertain. The length of the CDR3 is 14 residues. V was clipped by 3 bases and J by 0 bases, with 6 bases between them. Germline-derived CDR1 and CDR2 are MNHNS and SASEGT.